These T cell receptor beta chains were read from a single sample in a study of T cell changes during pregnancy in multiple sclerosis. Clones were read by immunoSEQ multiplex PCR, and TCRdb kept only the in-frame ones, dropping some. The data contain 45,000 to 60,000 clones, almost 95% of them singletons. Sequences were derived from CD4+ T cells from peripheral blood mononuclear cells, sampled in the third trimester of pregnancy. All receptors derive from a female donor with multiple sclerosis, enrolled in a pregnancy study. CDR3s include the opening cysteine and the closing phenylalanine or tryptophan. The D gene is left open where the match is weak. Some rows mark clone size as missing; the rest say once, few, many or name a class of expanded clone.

CDR3nt: TGTGCCAGCAGCAGGAGAGGGCAGGGGGCCTCCTACGAGCAGTACTTC
CDR3aa: CASSRRGQGASYEQYF
abundance: .
j_gene: TRBJ2-7
len: 16
v_gene: TRBV28
d_gene: TRBD1

CDR3nt: TGTGCCAGCAGCCCGACAGGGAACACTGAAGCTTTCTTT
CDR3aa: CASSPTGNTEAFF
abundance: few
j_gene: TRBJ1-1
len: 13
v_gene: TRBV6-6
d_gene: .

CDR3nt: TGTGCCAGCAGTTTAGCGGGACAGGGCCTCAGTGGCTACACCTTC
CDR3aa: CASSLAGQGLSGYTF
abundance: .
j_gene: TRBJ1-2
len: 15
v_gene: TRBV28
d_gene: TRBD1

CDR3nt: TGTGCCAGCAGCGTCCAGACAGGGGATAACTACAATGAGCAGTTCTTC
CDR3aa: CASSVQTGDNYNEQFF
abundance: .
j_gene: TRBJ2-1
len: 16
v_gene: TRBV9
d_gene: TRBD1

CDR3nt: TGTGCCAGCAGCCAACCCAGACTAGCGGGAGGTGATACGCAGTATTTT
CDR3aa: CASSQPRLAGGDTQYF
abundance: .
j_gene: TRBJ2-3
len: 16
v_gene: TRBV4-2
d_gene: TRBD2

CDR3nt: TGTGCCAGCAGTTTAGCCGGGATACCGTCTTTCGGGAAAGAGAATGAGCAGTTCTTC
CDR3aa: CASSLAGIPSFGKENEQFF
abundance: .
j_gene: TRBJ2-1
len: 19
v_gene: TRBV28
d_gene: .

CDR3nt: TGTGCCAGTCCCCACAGGGTGGACTCCTACGAGCAGTACTTC
CDR3aa: CASPHRVDSYEQYF
abundance: .
j_gene: TRBJ2-7
len: 14
v_gene: TRBV21-1
d_gene: .

CDR3nt: TGTGCCAGCACGACCCCCTTTGATACTAGCGGGAGGACGCAGTATTTT
CDR3aa: CASTTPFDTSGRTQYF
abundance: .
j_gene: TRBJ2-3
len: 16
v_gene: TRBV7-2
d_gene: TRBD2

CDR3nt: TGCGCCAGCAGCACTTCAGGCGCCGGTACCGGGGAGCTGTTTTTT
CDR3aa: CASSTSGAGTGELFF
abundance: .
j_gene: TRBJ2-2
len: 15
v_gene: TRBV4-1
d_gene: .

CDR3nt: TGTGCCAGCAAAAGAGTGGGGGGCCTAGCGGGAGTGGGGGAGCAGTACTTC
CDR3aa: CASKRVGGLAGVGEQYF
abundance: .
j_gene: TRBJ2-7
len: 17
v_gene: TRBV27
d_gene: TRBD2

CDR3nt: TGTGCCAGCAGTTTAAGGAATAGCGGGAGGTTTTCGAATGAGCAGTTCTTC
CDR3aa: CASSLRNSGRFSNEQFF
abundance: .
j_gene: TRBJ2-1
len: 17
v_gene: TRBV28
d_gene: TRBD2

CDR3nt: TGTGCCAGTAGTATGTCCGCAACGGGCGGGAGTTTCTACGAGCAGTACTTC
CDR3aa: CASSMSATGGSFYEQYF
abundance: .
j_gene: TRBJ2-7
len: 17
v_gene: TRBV19
d_gene: TRBD2

CDR3nt: TGTGCCAGCAGTTTTCAGGGGCGGACTAACTATGGCTACACCTTC
CDR3aa: CASSFQGRTNYGYTF
abundance: .
j_gene: TRBJ1-2
len: 15
v_gene: TRBV28
d_gene: .

CDR3nt: TGTGCCAGCAGCCTGACTGGCTACAATGAGCAGTTCTTC
CDR3aa: CASSLTGYNEQFF
abundance: .
j_gene: TRBJ2-1
len: 13
v_gene: TRBV7-3
d_gene: .

CDR3nt: TGTGCCCGCAAAGGTCGACAGGAAGCTTTCTTT
CDR3aa: CARKGRQEAFF
abundance: .
j_gene: TRBJ1-1
len: 11
v_gene: TRBV19
d_gene: .

CDR3nt: TGTGCCAGCAGCAAAGCGCTCAAGAGGGGCGGGACCCCGAGTGCGTCCTACGAGCAGTACTTC
CDR3aa: CASSKALKRGGTPSASYEQYF
abundance: .
j_gene: TRBJ2-7
len: 21
v_gene: TRBV21-1
d_gene: .

CDR3nt: TGTGCCAGTAGTCTGACTAGCGGGCCAACCTACGAGCAGTACTTC
CDR3aa: CASSLTSGPTYEQYF
abundance: .
j_gene: TRBJ2-7
len: 15
v_gene: TRBV19
d_gene: TRBD2

CDR3nt: TGTGCCAGTAGTATTCAGGGACTAATCAAAGAGACCCAGTACTTC
CDR3aa: CASSIQGLIKETQYF
abundance: once
j_gene: TRBJ2-5
len: 15
v_gene: TRBV19
d_gene: TRBD2

CDR3nt: TGTGCCAGCAGCTTAAGGGCTAGCGGGAACACCGGGGAGCTGTTTTTT
CDR3aa: CASSLRASGNTGELFF
abundance: .
j_gene: TRBJ2-2
len: 16
v_gene: TRBV11-2
d_gene: TRBD2

CDR3nt: TGCGCCAGCAGCTTGCTGGGCGGGAGTGGGTACAATGAGCAGTTCTTC
CDR3aa: CASSLLGGSGYNEQFF
abundance: .
j_gene: TRBJ2-1
len: 16
v_gene: TRBV5-1
d_gene: TRBD2

CDR3nt: TGCGCCAGCAGCCGGACTAGCGGGAGTTGGGATACGCAGTATTTT
CDR3aa: CASSRTSGSWDTQYF
abundance: .
j_gene: TRBJ2-3
len: 15
v_gene: TRBV5-1
d_gene: TRBD2

CDR3nt: TGTGCCAGCAGCTTAGCACCAAGGGGGCGCGGCGGAGGAACTGAAGCTTTCTTT
CDR3aa: CASSLAPRGRGGGTEAFF
abundance: .
j_gene: TRBJ1-1
len: 18
v_gene: TRBV11-2
d_gene: TRBD1

CDR3nt: TGTGCCAGCAGTGAGGGAGGACTCAACTACGAGCAGTACTTC
CDR3aa: CASSEGGLNYEQYF
abundance: .
j_gene: TRBJ2-7
len: 14
v_gene: TRBV28
d_gene: .

CDR3nt: TGTGCCAGCAGCCAAGGGCGGACTACTCAAGAGACCCAGTACTTC
CDR3aa: CASSQGRTTQETQYF
abundance: .
j_gene: TRBJ2-5
len: 15
v_gene: TRBV4-2
d_gene: .

CDR3nt: TGTGCCAGCAGCTTAGGGACTAGCGGTAACATTCAGTACTTC
CDR3aa: CASSLGTSGNIQYF
abundance: .
j_gene: TRBJ2-4
len: 14
v_gene: TRBV7-8
d_gene: TRBD2

CDR3nt: TGTGCCAGCAGCAAGGGACAGGGTCTCGACATTCAGTACTTC
CDR3aa: CASSKGQGLDIQYF
abundance: .
j_gene: TRBJ2-4
len: 14
v_gene: TRBV6-5
d_gene: TRBD1

CDR3nt: TGTGCCAGCAGTCCTCCGTCCTATAATTCACCCCTCCACTTT
CDR3aa: CASSPPSYNSPLHF
abundance: .
j_gene: TRBJ1-6
len: 14
v_gene: TRBV25-1
d_gene: .

CDR3nt: TGTGCCAGCAGGGTACGGCGGGAGCAGTACTTC
CDR3aa: CASRVRREQYF
abundance: .
j_gene: TRBJ2-7
len: 11
v_gene: TRBV28
d_gene: .

CDR3nt: TGTGCCAGCAGCCCGGGACAGTCTAATCAGCCCCAGCATTTT
CDR3aa: CASSPGQSNQPQHF
abundance: few
j_gene: TRBJ1-5
len: 14
v_gene: TRBV6-5
d_gene: TRBD1

CDR3nt: TGTGCCAGTAGTGGTCTAGCGGGAGCCTATGAGCAGTTCTTC
CDR3aa: CASSGLAGAYEQFF
abundance: .
j_gene: TRBJ2-1
len: 14
v_gene: TRBV19
d_gene: TRBD2

CDR3nt: TGTGCCAGCAGCTTAGGACAGTTTCAGCCCCAGCATTTT
CDR3aa: CASSLGQFQPQHF
abundance: many
j_gene: TRBJ1-5
len: 13
v_gene: TRBV7-6
d_gene: .

CDR3nt: TGTGCCAGCAGTCATCCGGGACAGTGGGAGACCTATGAGCAGTTCTTC
CDR3aa: CASSHPGQWETYEQFF
abundance: .
j_gene: TRBJ2-1
len: 16
v_gene: TRBV2
d_gene: TRBD1

CDR3nt: TGTGCCAGCTCACCACGATCGGGACAGTCTTATGGCTACACCTTC
CDR3aa: CASSPRSGQSYGYTF
abundance: .
j_gene: TRBJ1-2
len: 15
v_gene: TRBV18
d_gene: TRBD1

CDR3nt: TGTGCCAGCAGGGCAGGTTACGAGCAGTACTTC
CDR3aa: CASRAGYEQYF
abundance: .
j_gene: TRBJ2-7
len: 11
v_gene: TRBV28
d_gene: .

CDR3nt: TGTGCCAGCAGCTTAGGTTTGGCAGGGAATGGCTACACCTTC
CDR3aa: CASSLGLAGNGYTF
abundance: .
j_gene: TRBJ1-2
len: 14
v_gene: TRBV11-2
d_gene: .

CDR3nt: TGTGCCAGCAGCTCCCGGGACAGACACAATGAGCAGTTCTTC
CDR3aa: CASSSRDRHNEQFF
abundance: .
j_gene: TRBJ2-1
len: 14
v_gene: TRBV7-8
d_gene: TRBD1

CDR3nt: TGTGCCAGCAGTTTAGGGGACTGGAGCGGGTCCTACGAGCAGTACTTC
CDR3aa: CASSLGDWSGSYEQYF
abundance: .
j_gene: TRBJ2-7
len: 16
v_gene: TRBV28
d_gene: .

CDR3nt: TGTGCCAGCAGTTTAACTTTAGCACTCCCCTACAATGAGCAGTTCTTC
CDR3aa: CASSLTLALPYNEQFF
abundance: .
j_gene: TRBJ2-1
len: 16
v_gene: TRBV27
d_gene: .

CDR3nt: TGCAGCGTGCAGGGGGCCAGGAACACTGAAGCTTTCTTT
CDR3aa: CSVQGARNTEAFF
abundance: .
j_gene: TRBJ1-1
len: 13
v_gene: TRBV29-1
d_gene: TRBD1

CDR3nt: TGTGCCAGCAGTTTTTCTAGCGGGATGCGGCCCTACAATGAGCAGTTCTTC
CDR3aa: CASSFSSGMRPYNEQFF
abundance: once
j_gene: TRBJ2-1
len: 17
v_gene: TRBV28
d_gene: TRBD2

CDR3nt: TGTGCCAGCAGAACCATAGCAGGGAATCAGCCCCAGCATTTT
CDR3aa: CASRTIAGNQPQHF
abundance: .
j_gene: TRBJ1-5
len: 14
v_gene: TRBV2
d_gene: .

CDR3nt: TGTGCCAGCAGTATGCGGACTAGCGGTAATTACGAGCAGTACTTC
CDR3aa: CASSMRTSGNYEQYF
abundance: .
j_gene: TRBJ2-7
len: 15
v_gene: TRBV6-1
d_gene: TRBD2

CDR3nt: TGTGCCAGCAGCTTGCGGGAGGTTGGGGTAGCCAAAAACATTCAGTACTTC
CDR3aa: CASSLREVGVAKNIQYF
abundance: once
j_gene: TRBJ2-4
len: 17
v_gene: TRBV5-8
d_gene: TRBD2

CDR3nt: TGTGCCAGCAGCTTAGAGATGGTGGAGGGCTACACCTTC
CDR3aa: CASSLEMVEGYTF
abundance: .
j_gene: TRBJ1-2
len: 13
v_gene: TRBV7-9
d_gene: .

CDR3nt: TGTGCCAGCAGCCCCAGGGGGCGTCAAGAGACCCAGTACTTC
CDR3aa: CASSPRGRQETQYF
abundance: .
j_gene: TRBJ2-5
len: 14
v_gene: TRBV11-3
d_gene: TRBD1

CDR3nt: TGTGCCAGCAGTTTACCCGGGAGAAGTTCCACAGATACGCAGTATTTT
CDR3aa: CASSLPGRSSTDTQYF
abundance: .
j_gene: TRBJ2-3
len: 16
v_gene: TRBV28
d_gene: .

CDR3nt: TGCAGCGTTGGACAGGGGTATGGCTACACCTTC
CDR3aa: CSVGQGYGYTF
abundance: once
j_gene: TRBJ1-2
len: 11
v_gene: TRBV29-1
d_gene: TRBD1

CDR3nt: TGTGCCAGCTCATCTCTAGCGGGAGGTTTCAACGAGCAGTACTTC
CDR3aa: CASSSLAGGFNEQYF
abundance: .
j_gene: TRBJ2-7
len: 15
v_gene: TRBV18
d_gene: TRBD2

CDR3nt: TGTGCCAGTAAAAGTGATCGGGACAGTGCTCCTGCTCGGGCCCAGCATTTT
CDR3aa: CASKSDRDSAPARAQHF
abundance: .
j_gene: TRBJ1-5
len: 17
v_gene: TRBV19
d_gene: TRBD1

CDR3nt: TGTGCCAGCAGTTTTGACAGTTACAATGAGCAGTTCTTC
CDR3aa: CASSFDSYNEQFF
abundance: .
j_gene: TRBJ2-1
len: 13
v_gene: TRBV28
d_gene: .

CDR3nt: TGTGCCAGCAGTGAAGCGTTGGGAGGGATTGCAGATACGCAGTATTTT
CDR3aa: CASSEALGGIADTQYF
abundance: .
j_gene: TRBJ2-3
len: 16
v_gene: TRBV2
d_gene: TRBD2

CDR3nt: TGCGCCAGCAGCTTGTGGGGAGCAGATTACAATGAGCAGTTCTTC
CDR3aa: CASSLWGADYNEQFF
abundance: .
j_gene: TRBJ2-1
len: 15
v_gene: TRBV5-1
d_gene: .

CDR3nt: TGTGCCAGCAGCCCTATACGTAGCAATGAGCAGTTCTTC
CDR3aa: CASSPIRSNEQFF
abundance: .
j_gene: TRBJ2-1
len: 13
v_gene: TRBV11-2
d_gene: .

CDR3nt: TGTGCCAGCAGCTTCGGCGGTTACAATGAGCAGTTCTTC
CDR3aa: CASSFGGYNEQFF
abundance: .
j_gene: TRBJ2-1
len: 13
v_gene: TRBV7-9
d_gene: .

CDR3nt: TGTGCCATCAGTGTGGAGGTCTCCTACGAGCAGTACTTC
CDR3aa: CAISVEVSYEQYF
abundance: .
j_gene: TRBJ2-7
len: 13
v_gene: TRBV10-3
d_gene: .

CDR3nt: TGCAGCGTTGCCCTAGATCTAGCGGGTGTCTACAATGAGCAGTTCTTC
CDR3aa: CSVALDLAGVYNEQFF
abundance: .
j_gene: TRBJ2-1
len: 16
v_gene: TRBV29-1
d_gene: TRBD2

CDR3nt: TGTGCCAGCAGCCACCCACCAGATCGAGCGGGAGGTCCTAATGGTGAGCAGTTCTTC
CDR3aa: CASSHPPDRAGGPNGEQFF
abundance: .
j_gene: TRBJ2-1
len: 19
v_gene: TRBV4-2
d_gene: TRBD2

CDR3nt: TGTGCCAGTAGAATGGACAGGGCGGAAGCTTTCTTT
CDR3aa: CASRMDRAEAFF
abundance: .
j_gene: TRBJ1-1
len: 12
v_gene: TRBV19
d_gene: TRBD1

CDR3nt: TGTGCTAGTGGTTTCAATGGAGGAACTGAAGCTTTCTTT
CDR3aa: CASGFNGGTEAFF
abundance: once
j_gene: TRBJ1-1
len: 13
v_gene: TRBV12-5
d_gene: .